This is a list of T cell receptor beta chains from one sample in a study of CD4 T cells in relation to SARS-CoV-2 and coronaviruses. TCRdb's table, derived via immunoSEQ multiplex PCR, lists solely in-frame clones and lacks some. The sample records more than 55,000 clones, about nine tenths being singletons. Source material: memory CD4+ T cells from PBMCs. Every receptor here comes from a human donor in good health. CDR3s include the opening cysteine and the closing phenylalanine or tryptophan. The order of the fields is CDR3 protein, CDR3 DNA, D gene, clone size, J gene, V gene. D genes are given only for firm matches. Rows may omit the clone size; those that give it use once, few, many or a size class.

CDR3 protein: CASSSGGYSNQPQHF
CDR3 DNA: TGTGCCAGCAGTTCGGGGGGTTATAGCAATCAGCCCCAGCATTTT
D gene: .
clone size: .
J gene: TRBJ1-5
V gene: TRBV27

CDR3 protein: CASSLGQVSYNEQFF
CDR3 DNA: TGTGCCAGCAGTTTAGGACAAGTCTCCTACAATGAGCAGTTCTTC
D gene: .
clone size: .
J gene: TRBJ2-1
V gene: TRBV28

CDR3 protein: CASSLRPGLTYEQYF
CDR3 DNA: TGTGCCAGTAGTCTCCGACCGGGACTAACCTACGAGCAGTACTTC
D gene: TRBD2
clone size: .
J gene: TRBJ2-7
V gene: TRBV19

CDR3 protein: CASSLPSGNTDTQYF
CDR3 DNA: TGCGCCAGCAGCTTGCCTAGCGGGAACACAGATACGCAGTATTTT
D gene: TRBD2
clone size: .
J gene: TRBJ2-3
V gene: TRBV5-1

CDR3 protein: CASSETGARGYTF
CDR3 DNA: TGTGCCAGTAGTGAAACAGGGGCACGGGGCTACACCTTC
D gene: TRBD1
clone size: few
J gene: TRBJ1-2
V gene: TRBV19

CDR3 protein: CASSLVINYEQYF
CDR3 DNA: TGTGCCAGCAGTTTAGTTATCAACTACGAGCAGTACTTC
D gene: .
clone size: .
J gene: TRBJ2-7
V gene: TRBV28

CDR3 protein: CASQRSGTQYF
CDR3 DNA: TGTGCCAGCCAACGCTCGGGTACGCAGTATTTT
D gene: .
clone size: .
J gene: TRBJ2-3
V gene: TRBV12-3/TRBV12-4

CDR3 protein: CATSRDARTNSYEQYF
CDR3 DNA: TGTGCCACCAGCAGAGACGCCAGGACAAACTCCTACGAGCAGTACTTC
D gene: .
clone size: .
J gene: TRBJ2-7
V gene: TRBV15

CDR3 protein: CATKRSGQQYF
CDR3 DNA: TGTGCCACAAAACGCTCGGGTCAGCAGTACTTC
D gene: .
clone size: .
J gene: TRBJ2-7
V gene: TRBV6-5

CDR3 protein: CSVELATGAGELFF
CDR3 DNA: TGCAGCGTTGAACTAGCGACCGGCGCCGGGGAGCTGTTTTTT
D gene: .
clone size: .
J gene: TRBJ2-2
V gene: TRBV29-1

CDR3 protein: CASSVGVGDRLRYEQYF
CDR3 DNA: TGTGCCAGCAGCGTAGGGGTCGGGGACAGACTACGCTACGAGCAGTACTTC
D gene: TRBD1
clone size: .
J gene: TRBJ2-7
V gene: TRBV9

CDR3 protein: CSVSDFYGYTF
CDR3 DNA: TGCAGTGTATCTGACTTCTATGGCTACACCTTC
D gene: .
clone size: .
J gene: TRBJ1-2
V gene: TRBV20-1

CDR3 protein: CASSVSEQYF
CDR3 DNA: TGTGCCAGCAGTGTGAGCGAGCAGTACTTC
D gene: .
clone size: .
J gene: TRBJ2-7
V gene: TRBV2

CDR3 protein: CSAESYNEQFF
CDR3 DNA: TGCAGTGCTGAGAGCTACAATGAGCAGTTCTTC
D gene: .
clone size: .
J gene: TRBJ2-1
V gene: TRBV20-1

CDR3 protein: CATSDSYSRANEQFF
CDR3 DNA: TGTGCCACCAGTGATTCATACAGTAGGGCTAATGAGCAGTTCTTC
D gene: .
clone size: .
J gene: TRBJ2-1
V gene: TRBV24-1

CDR3 protein: CASSPDEENEQFF
CDR3 DNA: TGTGCCAGCAGTCCCGACGAGGAAAATGAGCAGTTCTTC
D gene: .
clone size: .
J gene: TRBJ2-1
V gene: TRBV28

CDR3 protein: CASGNRWRTTRGNEQFF
CDR3 DNA: TGTGCCAGTGGAAACCGGTGGCGGACAACCCGGGGGAATGAGCAGTTCTTC
D gene: .
clone size: few
J gene: TRBJ2-1
V gene: TRBV9

CDR3 protein: CASSLEVAGEQETQYF
CDR3 DNA: TGCGCCAGCAGCTTGGAAGTTGCGGGAGAACAAGAGACCCAGTACTTC
D gene: TRBD2
clone size: .
J gene: TRBJ2-5
V gene: TRBV5-1

CDR3 protein: CASSSGTSGRKYNEQFF
CDR3 DNA: TGTGCCAGCAGTTCGGGAACTAGCGGGAGGAAATACAATGAGCAGTTCTTC
D gene: TRBD2
clone size: .
J gene: TRBJ2-1
V gene: TRBV27

CDR3 protein: CASSLASIATEAFF
CDR3 DNA: TGTGCCAGCAGTTTAGCCTCTATAGCTACTGAAGCTTTCTTT
D gene: .
clone size: .
J gene: TRBJ1-1
V gene: TRBV28

CDR3 protein: CASTGGGSFGSEKLFF
CDR3 DNA: TGTGCCAGCACCGGTGGGGGGTCTTTCGGGAGTGAAAAACTGTTTTTT
D gene: .
clone size: once
J gene: TRBJ1-4
V gene: TRBV28

CDR3 protein: CASTPGGTGSLGDYGYTF
CDR3 DNA: TGTGCCAGCACCCCAGGCGGGACAGGGTCCCTCGGAGACTATGGCTACACCTTC
D gene: TRBD1
clone size: .
J gene: TRBJ1-2
V gene: TRBV28

CDR3 protein: CASSEGVLYEQYF
CDR3 DNA: TGCGCCAGCAGTGAGGGGGTCCTCTACGAGCAGTACTTC
D gene: .
clone size: .
J gene: TRBJ2-7
V gene: TRBV10-1

CDR3 protein: CASSSPDRGLYEQYF
CDR3 DNA: TGTGCCAGCAGTTCGCCGGACAGGGGGCTGTACGAGCAGTACTTC
D gene: TRBD1
clone size: .
J gene: TRBJ2-7
V gene: TRBV27

CDR3 protein: CASTGTGGTGYGYTF
CDR3 DNA: TGTGCCAGCACTGGGACAGGGGGGACGGGCTATGGCTACACCTTC
D gene: TRBD1
clone size: few
J gene: TRBJ1-2
V gene: TRBV6-5

CDR3 protein: CATSRGGGINYGYTF
CDR3 DNA: TGTGCCACCAGCAGAGGAGGCGGGATTAACTATGGCTACACCTTC
D gene: .
clone size: .
J gene: TRBJ1-2
V gene: TRBV15

CDR3 protein: CAWSGARSEAFF
CDR3 DNA: TGTGCCTGGAGTGGGGCGAGGTCTGAAGCTTTCTTT
D gene: .
clone size: once
J gene: TRBJ1-1
V gene: TRBV30

CDR3 protein: CASSQNPGLSFNEQFF
CDR3 DNA: TGCGCCAGCAGCCAAAACCCGGGACTTAGCTTCAATGAGCAGTTCTTC
D gene: .
clone size: .
J gene: TRBJ2-1
V gene: TRBV5-1

CDR3 protein: CASSTFMVTGNTIYF
CDR3 DNA: TGTGCCAGCAGTACCTTCATGGTAACTGGAAACACCATATATTTT
D gene: .
clone size: .
J gene: TRBJ1-3
V gene: TRBV6-5

CDR3 protein: CASSPRVGTQVFQYF
CDR3 DNA: TGTGCCAGCAGTCCGAGAGTTGGGACACAAGTTTTCCAGTACTTC
D gene: .
clone size: .
J gene: TRBJ2-5
V gene: TRBV6-5

CDR3 protein: CASSSSPSGQETQYF
CDR3 DNA: TGCGCCAGCAGCTCCTCCCCTAGCGGCCAAGAGACCCAGTACTTC
D gene: TRBD2
clone size: .
J gene: TRBJ2-5
V gene: TRBV5-1

CDR3 protein: CASSSRTGHSYEQYF
CDR3 DNA: TGTGCCAGCAGTTCACGGACGGGCCACTCCTACGAGCAGTACTTC
D gene: .
clone size: once
J gene: TRBJ2-7
V gene: TRBV27

CDR3 protein: CASSLGQGGEQYF
CDR3 DNA: TGTGCCAGCAGCTTAGGACAGGGCGGCGAGCAGTACTTC
D gene: TRBD1
clone size: .
J gene: TRBJ2-7
V gene: TRBV7-9